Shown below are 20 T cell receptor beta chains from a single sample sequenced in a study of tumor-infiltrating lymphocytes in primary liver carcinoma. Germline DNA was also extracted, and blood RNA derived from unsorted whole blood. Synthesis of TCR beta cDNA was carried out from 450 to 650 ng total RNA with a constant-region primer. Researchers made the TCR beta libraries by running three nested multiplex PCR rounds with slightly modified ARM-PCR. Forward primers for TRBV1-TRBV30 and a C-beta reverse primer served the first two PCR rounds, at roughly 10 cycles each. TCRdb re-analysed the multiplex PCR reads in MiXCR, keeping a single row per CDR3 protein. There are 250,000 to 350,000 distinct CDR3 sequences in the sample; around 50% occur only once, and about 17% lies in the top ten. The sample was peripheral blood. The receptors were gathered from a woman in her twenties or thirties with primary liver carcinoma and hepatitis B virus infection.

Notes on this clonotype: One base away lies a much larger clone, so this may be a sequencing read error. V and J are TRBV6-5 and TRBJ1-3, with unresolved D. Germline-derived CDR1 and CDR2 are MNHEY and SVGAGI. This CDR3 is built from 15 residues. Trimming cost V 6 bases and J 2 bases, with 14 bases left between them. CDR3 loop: CASSHEGQAGNTIYF. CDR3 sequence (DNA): TGTGCCAGCAGCCATGAAGGGCAAGCTGGAAACACCATATATTTT.

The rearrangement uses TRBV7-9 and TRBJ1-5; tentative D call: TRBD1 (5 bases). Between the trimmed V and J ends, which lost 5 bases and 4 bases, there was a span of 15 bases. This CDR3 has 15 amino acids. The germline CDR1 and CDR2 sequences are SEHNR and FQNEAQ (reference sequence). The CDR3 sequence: CASSPAGATNQPQHF. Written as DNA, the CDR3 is TGTGCCAGCAGCCCCGCCGGGGCCACTAATCAGCCCCAGCATTTT.

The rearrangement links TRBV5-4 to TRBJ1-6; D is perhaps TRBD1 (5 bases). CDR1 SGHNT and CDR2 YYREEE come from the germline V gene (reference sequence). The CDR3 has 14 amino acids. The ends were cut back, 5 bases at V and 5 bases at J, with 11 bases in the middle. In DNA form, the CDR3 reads TGTGCCAGCAGACAAGACAGAAATAATTCACCCCTCCACTTT. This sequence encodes CASRQDRNNSPLHF.

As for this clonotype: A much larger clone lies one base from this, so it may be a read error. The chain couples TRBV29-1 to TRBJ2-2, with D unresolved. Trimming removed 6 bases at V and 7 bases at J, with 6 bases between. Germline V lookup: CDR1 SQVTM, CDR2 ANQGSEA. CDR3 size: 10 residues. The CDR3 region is CSVYRGELFF. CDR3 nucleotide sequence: TGCAGCGTGTACCGCGGGGAGCTGTTTTTT.

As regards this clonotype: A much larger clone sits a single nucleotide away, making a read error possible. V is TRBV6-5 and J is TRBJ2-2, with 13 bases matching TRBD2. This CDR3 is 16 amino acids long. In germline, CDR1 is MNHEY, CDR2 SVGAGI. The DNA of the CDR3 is TGTGCCAGCAACCCGGCGACTAGCGGGGGGACCGAGGAGCTGTTTTTT. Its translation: CASNPATSGGTEELFF.

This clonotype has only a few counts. Here the CDR3 DNA reads TGTGCCAGCAGGCGGATAGGGGGCAGTCAGCCCCAGCATTTT. Translated, it gives CASRRIGGSQPQHF. V usage is TRBV6-1 and J usage is TRBJ1-5; TRBD1 matches 7 bases. Trimming at V came to 6 bases and at J to 6 bases, leaving 8 bases not matched to a gene. The germline V gene has CDR1 MNHNS and CDR2 SASEGT. The CDR3 extends over 14 amino acids.

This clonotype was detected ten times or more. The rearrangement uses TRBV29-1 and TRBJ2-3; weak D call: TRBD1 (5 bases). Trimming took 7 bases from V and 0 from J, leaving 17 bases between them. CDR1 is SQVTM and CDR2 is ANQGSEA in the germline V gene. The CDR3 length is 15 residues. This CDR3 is CSAYRYGPSTDTQYF. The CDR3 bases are TGCAGCGCGTACAGGTACGGGCCTAGCACAGATACGCAGTATTTT.

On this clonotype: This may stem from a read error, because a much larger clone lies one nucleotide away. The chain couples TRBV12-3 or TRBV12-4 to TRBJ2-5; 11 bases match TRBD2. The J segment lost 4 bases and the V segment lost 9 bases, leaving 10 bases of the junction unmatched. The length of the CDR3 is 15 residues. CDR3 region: CASSGRGGPGETQYF. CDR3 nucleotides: TGTGCCAGTAGCGGGAGGGGAGGCCCGGGAGAGACCCAGTACTTC.

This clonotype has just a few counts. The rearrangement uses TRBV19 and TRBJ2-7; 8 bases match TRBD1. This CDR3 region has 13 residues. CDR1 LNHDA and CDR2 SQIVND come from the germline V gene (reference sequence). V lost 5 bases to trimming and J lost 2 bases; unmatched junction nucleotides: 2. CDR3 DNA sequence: TGTGCCAGTAGTGACAGGGGTCCCTACGAGCAGTACTTC. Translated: CASSDRGPYEQYF.

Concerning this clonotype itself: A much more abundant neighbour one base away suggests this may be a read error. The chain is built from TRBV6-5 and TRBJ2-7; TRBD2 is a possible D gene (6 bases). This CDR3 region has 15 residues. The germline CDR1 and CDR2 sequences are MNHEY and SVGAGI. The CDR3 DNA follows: TGTGCCAGCATAGGGGAAAGCGGGTCCCGCTACAAGCAGTACTTC. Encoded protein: CASIGESGSRYKQYF.

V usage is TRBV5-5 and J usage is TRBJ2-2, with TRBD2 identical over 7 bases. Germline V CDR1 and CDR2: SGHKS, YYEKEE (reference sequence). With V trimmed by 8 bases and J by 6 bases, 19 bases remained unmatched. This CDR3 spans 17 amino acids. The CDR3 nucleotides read TGTGCCAGAAGTCCGGTAGCGGGTCAGTTTCGGGCCGGGGAGCTGTTTTTT. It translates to CARSPVAGQFRAGELFF.

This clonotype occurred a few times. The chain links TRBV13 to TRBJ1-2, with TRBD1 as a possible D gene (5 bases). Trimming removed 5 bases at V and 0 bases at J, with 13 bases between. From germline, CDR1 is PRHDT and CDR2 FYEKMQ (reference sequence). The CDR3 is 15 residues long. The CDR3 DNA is TGTGCCAGCAGCAACACAGGCGTTCCTAACTATGGCTACACCTTC. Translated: CASSNTGVPNYGYTF.

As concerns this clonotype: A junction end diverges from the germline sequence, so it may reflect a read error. CDR3 sequence: CANSSHRQALGLQYF. The CDR3 coding sequence is TGTGCCAACAGCTCACACCGACAGGCCCTAGGATTGCAGTATTTT. The chain uses TRBV11-2 and TRBJ2-3; possible D gene TRBD1, 6 bases. CDR1 and CDR2 (germline): SGHAT, FQNNGV. This CDR3 is 15 amino acids long.

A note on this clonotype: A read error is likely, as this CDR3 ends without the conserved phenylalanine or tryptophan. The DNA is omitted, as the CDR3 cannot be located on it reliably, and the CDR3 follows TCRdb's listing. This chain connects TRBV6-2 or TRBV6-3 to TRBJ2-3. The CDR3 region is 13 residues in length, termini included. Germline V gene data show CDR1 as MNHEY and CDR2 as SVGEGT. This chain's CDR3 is CASSYALLDTLYL.

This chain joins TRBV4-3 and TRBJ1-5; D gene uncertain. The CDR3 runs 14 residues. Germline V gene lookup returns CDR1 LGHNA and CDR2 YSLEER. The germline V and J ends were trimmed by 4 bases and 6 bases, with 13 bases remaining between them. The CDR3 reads CASSRDQGLQPQHF. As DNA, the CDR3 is TGCGCCAGCAGCCGGGATCAAGGTCTTCAGCCCCAGCATTTT.

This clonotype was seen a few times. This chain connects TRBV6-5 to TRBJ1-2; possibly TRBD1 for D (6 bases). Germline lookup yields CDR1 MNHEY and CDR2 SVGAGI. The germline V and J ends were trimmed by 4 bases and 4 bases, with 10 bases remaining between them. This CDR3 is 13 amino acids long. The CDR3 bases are TGTGCCAGCAGTTGGACAGCGACCTATGGCTACACCTTC. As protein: CASSWTATYGYTF.

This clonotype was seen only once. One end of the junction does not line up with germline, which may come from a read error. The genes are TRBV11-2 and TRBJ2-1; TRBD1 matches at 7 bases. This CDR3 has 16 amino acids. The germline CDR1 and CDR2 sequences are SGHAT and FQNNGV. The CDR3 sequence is CASSFPGIGGYDEQFF. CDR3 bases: TGTGCCAGCAGCTTCCCCGGGATAGGGGGCTACGATGAGCAGTTCTTC.

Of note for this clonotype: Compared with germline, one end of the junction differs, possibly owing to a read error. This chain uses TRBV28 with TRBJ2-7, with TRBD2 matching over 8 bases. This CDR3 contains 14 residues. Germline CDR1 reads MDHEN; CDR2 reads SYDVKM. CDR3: CASSSSGSSYDQYF. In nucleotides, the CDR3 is TGTGCCAGCAGTTCCAGCGGGAGCTCCTACGACCAGTACTTC. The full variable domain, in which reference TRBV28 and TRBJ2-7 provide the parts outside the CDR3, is DVKVTQSSRYLVKRTGEKVFLECVQDMDHENMFWYRQDPGLGLRLIYFSYDVKMKEKGDIPEGYSVSREKKERFSLILESASTNQTSMYLCASSSSGSSYDQYFGPGTRLTVT.

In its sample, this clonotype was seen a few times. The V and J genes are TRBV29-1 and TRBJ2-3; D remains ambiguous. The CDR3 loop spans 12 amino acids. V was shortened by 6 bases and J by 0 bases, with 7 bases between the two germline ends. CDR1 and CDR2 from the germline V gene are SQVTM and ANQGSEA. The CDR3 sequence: CSVRVSTDTQYF. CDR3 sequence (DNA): TGCAGCGTCAGAGTCAGCACAGATACGCAGTATTTT.

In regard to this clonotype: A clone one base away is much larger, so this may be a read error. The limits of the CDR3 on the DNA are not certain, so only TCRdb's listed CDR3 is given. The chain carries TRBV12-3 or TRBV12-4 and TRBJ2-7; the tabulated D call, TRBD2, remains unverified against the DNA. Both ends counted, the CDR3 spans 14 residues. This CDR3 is CASSLRASGYEQYF.